This T cell receptor beta chain is drawn from a study of cytomegalovirus exposure and HLA in healthy donors. CDR1 and CDR2 from the germline V gene are SGHDN and FVKESK. With V trimmed by 3 bases and J by 4 bases, 9 bases remained unmatched. The CDR3 sequence is 16 residues long. Profiling relied on immunoSEQ multiplex PCR, and the TCRdb table lists in-frame clones only, not all of them. Of 59,000 or so clones in the sample, 89% were seen once. Sequenced: PBMCs. J is TRBJ1-3 and V is TRBV14; the match to TRBD1 covers 7 bases. The TCR comes from a young woman in good health and CMV-seronegative. The CDR3 nucleotides read TGTGCCAGCAGCCACTCCTCGACAGGGACGGGAAACACCATATATTTT. Protein product: CASSHSSTGTGNTIYF.